These T cell receptor beta chains were read from a single sample in a study of blood T cell repertoires in COVID-19. The method was immunoSEQ multiplex PCR; TCRdb's version includes in-frame clones alone and lacks a portion of them. The sample contains some 370,000 clones, under 85% of which appear only once. What was sequenced was PBMCs or T cells enriched from blood (not recorded which). These receptors all stem from a woman aged 45-65 years who had recovered from COVID-19. CDR3s include the opening cysteine and the closing phenylalanine or tryptophan. Each record gives: J gene, V gene, D gene, clone size, CDR3 DNA, CDR3 protein. D genes are given only for firm matches. Expanded clones are given a class, and other clones once, few, many or no size at all.

J gene: TRBJ1-1
V gene: TRBV7-9
D gene: TRBD1
clone size: .
CDR3 DNA: TGTGCCAGCAGCTTAGGACAGGGGCCCACTGAAGCTTTCTTT
CDR3 protein: CASSLGQGPTEAFF

J gene: TRBJ2-7
V gene: TRBV5-1
D gene: TRBD2
clone size: .
CDR3 DNA: TGCGCCAGCAGAGAAACTAGCGAGTACGAGCAGTACTTC
CDR3 protein: CASRETSEYEQYF

J gene: TRBJ1-4
V gene: TRBV5-1
D gene: .
clone size: .
CDR3 DNA: TGCGCCAGCAGCTTGGCCGCAGGCTCAACTAATGAAAAACTGTTTTTT
CDR3 protein: CASSLAAGSTNEKLFF

J gene: TRBJ1-4
V gene: TRBV7-9
D gene: TRBD1
clone size: .
CDR3 DNA: TGTGCCAGCAGCCCGACGGACAGGGCAACTAATGAAAAACTGTTTTTT
CDR3 protein: CASSPTDRATNEKLFF

J gene: TRBJ1-6
V gene: TRBV7-9
D gene: TRBD1
clone size: .
CDR3 DNA: TGTGCCAGCAGCTTAGGAGGACAGGGTGGCTCACCCCTCCACTTT
CDR3 protein: CASSLGGQGGSPLHF

J gene: TRBJ1-1
V gene: TRBV7-8
D gene: .
clone size: .
CDR3 DNA: TGTGCCAGCAGCTTAGCGACGACAGTGTCGAACACTGAAGCTTTCTTT
CDR3 protein: CASSLATTVSNTEAFF

J gene: TRBJ1-2
V gene: TRBV30
D gene: TRBD1
clone size: .
CDR3 DNA: TGTGCCTGGGGCAGGGGGCTTTTTGATGGCTACACCTTC
CDR3 protein: CAWGRGLFDGYTF

J gene: TRBJ1-1
V gene: TRBV7-3
D gene: .
clone size: .
CDR3 DNA: TGTGCCAGCGGCGGCAGGGGCACTGAAGCTTTCTTT
CDR3 protein: CASGGRGTEAFF

J gene: TRBJ1-3
V gene: TRBV10-2
D gene: TRBD1
clone size: .
CDR3 DNA: TGCGCCAGCAGTGAGGGACAGGCCTCCTCTGGAAACACCATATATTTT
CDR3 protein: CASSEGQASSGNTIYF

J gene: TRBJ2-1
V gene: TRBV3-1/TRBV3-2
D gene: TRBD2
clone size: .
CDR3 DNA: TGTGCCAGCAGCCACCTAGCGGGAGGTTCAAATGAGCAGTTCTTC
CDR3 protein: CASSHLAGGSNEQFF

J gene: TRBJ1-2
V gene: TRBV6-4
D gene: TRBD1
clone size: .
CDR3 DNA: TGTGCCAGCAGCAAAACAGGGGGATCTAACTATGGCTACACCTTC
CDR3 protein: CASSKTGGSNYGYTF

J gene: TRBJ1-1
V gene: TRBV5-4
D gene: .
clone size: .
CDR3 DNA: TGTGCCAGCAGCCAGCAGGGACTCGAGGGAGCTTTCTTT
CDR3 protein: CASSQQGLEGAFF

J gene: TRBJ1-6
V gene: TRBV5-4
D gene: TRBD1
clone size: .
CDR3 DNA: TGTGCCAGCAGCTTGGCGACAGGGGGCCACGGTAATTCACCCCTCCACTTT
CDR3 protein: CASSLATGGHGNSPLHF

J gene: TRBJ1-5
V gene: TRBV10-1
D gene: .
clone size: few
CDR3 DNA: TGCGCCAGCAGTGAGGAGGTGGCCCAGGGGCTTTATCAGCCCCAGCATTTT
CDR3 protein: CASSEEVAQGLYQPQHF

J gene: TRBJ2-1
V gene: TRBV29-1
D gene: TRBD1
clone size: .
CDR3 DNA: TGCAGCGCAGGACAGGGGCATGAGCAGTTCTTC
CDR3 protein: CSAGQGHEQFF

J gene: TRBJ1-5
V gene: TRBV19
D gene: TRBD1
clone size: .
CDR3 DNA: TGTGCCAGTACTGGAGGGGACCGGGACAGCCAGCCCCAGCATTTT
CDR3 protein: CASTGGDRDSQPQHF

J gene: TRBJ2-2
V gene: TRBV9
D gene: .
clone size: .
CDR3 DNA: TGTGCCAGCAGCGTACCAGGGACCGGGGAGCTGTTTTTT
CDR3 protein: CASSVPGTGELFF

J gene: TRBJ1-2
V gene: TRBV3-1/TRBV3-2
D gene: .
clone size: .
CDR3 DNA: TGTGCCAGCAGCCAAGATGCGGGAAACTATGGCTACACCTTC
CDR3 protein: CASSQDAGNYGYTF

J gene: TRBJ2-3
V gene: TRBV5-1
D gene: TRBD1
clone size: .
CDR3 DNA: TGCGCCAGCAGCTGGACCGGGACAGGGGTCGGGGATACGCAGTATTTT
CDR3 protein: CASSWTGTGVGDTQYF

J gene: TRBJ2-7
V gene: TRBV2
D gene: TRBD1
clone size: .
CDR3 DNA: TGTGCCAGCAGTGAAGCGCTGAGGAGTGGGGACAGGGGGCCCGGGGACGAGCAGTACTTC
CDR3 protein: CASSEALRSGDRGPGDEQYF

J gene: TRBJ2-3
V gene: TRBV6-1
D gene: .
clone size: .
CDR3 DNA: TGTGCCAGCAGTAAAGACTCTGGGGGCACCAGCACAGATACGCAGTATTTT
CDR3 protein: CASSKDSGGTSTDTQYF

J gene: TRBJ2-7
V gene: TRBV4-1
D gene: TRBD1
clone size: .
CDR3 DNA: TGCGCCAGCAGCCAGCAACCGGGACAGGATTTACCAATCCACGAGCAGTACTTC
CDR3 protein: CASSQQPGQDLPIHEQYF

J gene: TRBJ2-2
V gene: TRBV2
D gene: .
clone size: .
CDR3 DNA: TGTGCCAGCAGCGACAGGCGCGGCGGGGAGCTGTTTTTT
CDR3 protein: CASSDRRGGELFF

J gene: TRBJ1-2
V gene: TRBV3-1/TRBV3-2
D gene: TRBD1
clone size: .
CDR3 DNA: TGTGCCAGCAGCCAAGGAGGGGGCCGGGCCCCTAACTATGGCTACACCTTC
CDR3 protein: CASSQGGGRAPNYGYTF

J gene: TRBJ2-2
V gene: TRBV3-1/TRBV3-2
D gene: .
clone size: few
CDR3 DNA: TGTGCCAGCAGCCAAACTAGACAGGTCAACACCGGGGAGCTGTTTTTT
CDR3 protein: CASSQTRQVNTGELFF

J gene: TRBJ2-7
V gene: TRBV5-1
D gene: .
clone size: .
CDR3 DNA: TGCGCCAGCAGCTTGGCGGACAGCTCCTACGAGCAGTACTTC
CDR3 protein: CASSLADSSYEQYF

J gene: TRBJ2-1
V gene: TRBV18
D gene: TRBD2
clone size: .
CDR3 DNA: TGTGCCAGCTCACTGGGACCGGGACTAGCGGGGTTAAGGGGTCACAATGAGCAGTTCTTC
CDR3 protein: CASSLGPGLAGLRGHNEQFF

J gene: TRBJ2-1
V gene: TRBV5-4
D gene: .
clone size: .
CDR3 DNA: TGTGCCAGCAGGGGGGACGGGAGCTACAATGAGCAGTTCTTC
CDR3 protein: CASRGDGSYNEQFF

J gene: TRBJ1-1
V gene: TRBV19
D gene: .
clone size: .
CDR3 DNA: TGTGCCAGTAGTTCCACCGGGAGAGTGAACACTGAAGCTTTCTTT
CDR3 protein: CASSSTGRVNTEAFF

J gene: TRBJ1-1
V gene: TRBV12-5
D gene: .
clone size: once
CDR3 DNA: TGTGCTAGTGGTACCGGACTGATCACTGAAGCTTTCTTT
CDR3 protein: CASGTGLITEAFF

J gene: TRBJ1-3
V gene: TRBV4-1
D gene: TRBD1
clone size: .
CDR3 DNA: TGCGCCAGCAGTCCCGACAGGGTTGGAAACACCATATATTTT
CDR3 protein: CASSPDRVGNTIYF

J gene: TRBJ2-1
V gene: TRBV7-2
D gene: TRBD2
clone size: .
CDR3 DNA: TGTGCCAGCAGCTTAGATACTAGCGGGAGATTCTTC
CDR3 protein: CASSLDTSGRFF

J gene: TRBJ2-1
V gene: TRBV19
D gene: TRBD2
clone size: .
CDR3 DNA: TGTGCCAGTAGTATCCGGACTAGCGGGCTAAGGTATGAGCAGTTCTTC
CDR3 protein: CASSIRTSGLRYEQFF

J gene: TRBJ1-1
V gene: TRBV2
D gene: .
clone size: few
CDR3 DNA: TGTGCCCTTAGGACAGAATCGAACACTGAAGCTTTCTTT
CDR3 protein: CALRTESNTEAFF

J gene: TRBJ1-6
V gene: TRBV10-3
D gene: .
clone size: .
CDR3 DNA: TGTGCCATCAGGACAGAAAATTCACCCCTCCACTTT
CDR3 protein: CAIRTENSPLHF

J gene: TRBJ1-4
V gene: TRBV30
D gene: .
clone size: few
CDR3 DNA: TGTGCCTGGAGTGGGCTGGTGGATGAAAAACTGTTTTTT
CDR3 protein: CAWSGLVDEKLFF

J gene: TRBJ2-7
V gene: TRBV19
D gene: TRBD1
clone size: .
CDR3 DNA: TGTGCCAGTAGTATTGCCGGGACAGGGAACTACGAGCAGTACTTC
CDR3 protein: CASSIAGTGNYEQYF

J gene: TRBJ1-2
V gene: TRBV18
D gene: TRBD1
clone size: few
CDR3 DNA: TGTGCCAGCTCACCACGTGGGACAGGGGTGAGCTATGGCTACACCTTC
CDR3 protein: CASSPRGTGVSYGYTF

J gene: TRBJ2-3
V gene: TRBV5-1
D gene: .
clone size: .
CDR3 DNA: TGCGCCAGCAGCTTGGGCGGGGCGGGTGTAGATACGCAGTATTTT
CDR3 protein: CASSLGGAGVDTQYF

J gene: TRBJ1-2
V gene: TRBV5-1
D gene: .
clone size: .
CDR3 DNA: TGCGCCAGCAGCGCAGGACTGGGGGGGCAGACTAACTATGGCTACACCTTC
CDR3 protein: CASSAGLGGQTNYGYTF

J gene: TRBJ1-4
V gene: TRBV6-5
D gene: .
clone size: .
CDR3 DNA: TGTGCCAGCAGGCGTGGGGAGGGTATCAGTGAAAAACTGTTTTTT
CDR3 protein: CASRRGEGISEKLFF

J gene: TRBJ2-3
V gene: TRBV7-2
D gene: .
clone size: .
CDR3 DNA: TGTGCCAGCAGCTTAGATCAGGGCACAGATACGCAGTATTTT
CDR3 protein: CASSLDQGTDTQYF

J gene: TRBJ2-6
V gene: TRBV2
D gene: .
clone size: once
CDR3 DNA: TGTGCCAGCAAACAGGACGGAGTCTCTGGGGCCAACGTCCTGACTTTC
CDR3 protein: CASKQDGVSGANVLTF

J gene: TRBJ1-2
V gene: TRBV19
D gene: TRBD1
clone size: .
CDR3 DNA: TGTGCCAGTATACAGACAGGGGGCGGCTATGGCTACACCTTC
CDR3 protein: CASIQTGGGYGYTF

J gene: TRBJ2-1
V gene: TRBV13
D gene: TRBD2
clone size: .
CDR3 DNA: TGTGCCAGCAGCTTTCCATCCGGACTAGCCCAATTAGACTCCTACAATGAGCAGTTCTTC
CDR3 protein: CASSFPSGLAQLDSYNEQFF

J gene: TRBJ2-1
V gene: TRBV7-3
D gene: TRBD2
clone size: .
CDR3 DNA: TGTGCCAGCAGCTTGCAGGGACTAGCTAATATAGGGAATGAGCAGTTCTTC
CDR3 protein: CASSLQGLANIGNEQFF

J gene: TRBJ2-5
V gene: TRBV7-6
D gene: .
clone size: once
CDR3 DNA: TGTGCCAGCAGCTTAGACAGGGAGACCCAGTACTTC
CDR3 protein: CASSLDRETQYF

J gene: TRBJ2-4
V gene: TRBV29-1
D gene: .
clone size: .
CDR3 DNA: TGCAGCGTTGATGGGGGGAATCTAGCCAAAAACATTCAGTACTTC
CDR3 protein: CSVDGGNLAKNIQYF

J gene: TRBJ2-2
V gene: TRBV6-5
D gene: TRBD1
clone size: .
CDR3 DNA: TGTGCCAGCAGTCCCGGGGGACAGGGGACCGGGGAGCTGTTTTTT
CDR3 protein: CASSPGGQGTGELFF

J gene: TRBJ2-7
V gene: TRBV4-1
D gene: TRBD2
clone size: .
CDR3 DNA: TGCGCCAGCAGCCTTTTTAGCGGGAATTACGAGCAGTACTTC
CDR3 protein: CASSLFSGNYEQYF

J gene: TRBJ2-1
V gene: TRBV6-5
D gene: .
clone size: .
CDR3 DNA: TGTGCCAGCAGATCTCTAGATGAGCAGTTCTTC
CDR3 protein: CASRSLDEQFF

J gene: TRBJ2-1
V gene: TRBV7-3
D gene: TRBD2
clone size: .
CDR3 DNA: TGTGCCAGCAGCTTCGGGGGACTAGGCACCAATGAGCAGTTCTTC
CDR3 protein: CASSFGGLGTNEQFF

J gene: TRBJ1-1
V gene: TRBV4-3
D gene: .
clone size: .
CDR3 DNA: TGCGCCAGCAGCCAAGTAGCACAGGGGAACACTGAAGCTTTCTTT
CDR3 protein: CASSQVAQGNTEAFF

J gene: TRBJ2-3
V gene: TRBV7-9
D gene: .
clone size: .
CDR3 DNA: TGTGCCTCAGCCAGGGTAGATACGCAGTATTTT
CDR3 protein: CASARVDTQYF